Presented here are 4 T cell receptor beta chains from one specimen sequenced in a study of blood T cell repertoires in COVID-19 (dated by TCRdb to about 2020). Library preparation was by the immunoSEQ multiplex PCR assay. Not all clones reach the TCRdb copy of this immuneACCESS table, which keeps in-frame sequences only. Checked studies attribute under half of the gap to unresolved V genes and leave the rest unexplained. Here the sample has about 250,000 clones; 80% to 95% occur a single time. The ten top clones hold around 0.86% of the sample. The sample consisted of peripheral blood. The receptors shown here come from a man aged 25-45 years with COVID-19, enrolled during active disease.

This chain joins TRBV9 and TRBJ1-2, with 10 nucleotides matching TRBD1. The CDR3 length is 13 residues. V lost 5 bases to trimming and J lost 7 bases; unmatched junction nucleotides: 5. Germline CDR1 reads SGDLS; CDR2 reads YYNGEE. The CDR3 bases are TGTGCCAGCAGTTTGACAGGGGGCGGTGGCTACACCTTC. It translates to CASSLTGGGGYTF.

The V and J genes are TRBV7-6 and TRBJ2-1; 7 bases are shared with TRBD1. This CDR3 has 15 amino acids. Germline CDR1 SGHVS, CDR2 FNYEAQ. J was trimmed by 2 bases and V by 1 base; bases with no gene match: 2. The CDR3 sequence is CASSLDQGAYNEQFF. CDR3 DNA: TGTGCCAGCAGCTTAGACCAGGGGGCCTACAATGAGCAGTTCTTC. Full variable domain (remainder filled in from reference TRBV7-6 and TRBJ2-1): GAGVSQSPRYKVTKRGQDVALRCDPISGHVSLYWYRQALGQGPEFLTYFNYEAQQDKSGLPNDRFSAERPEGSISTLTIQRTEQRDSAMYRCASSLDQGAYNEQFFGPGTRLTVL.

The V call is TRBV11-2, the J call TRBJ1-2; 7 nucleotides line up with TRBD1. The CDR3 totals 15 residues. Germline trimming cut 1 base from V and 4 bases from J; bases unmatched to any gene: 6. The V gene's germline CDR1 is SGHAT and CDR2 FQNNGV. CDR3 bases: TGTGCCAGCAGCTTAGTGCGTGACAGGGCCTATGGCTACACCTTC. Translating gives CASSLVRDRAYGYTF.

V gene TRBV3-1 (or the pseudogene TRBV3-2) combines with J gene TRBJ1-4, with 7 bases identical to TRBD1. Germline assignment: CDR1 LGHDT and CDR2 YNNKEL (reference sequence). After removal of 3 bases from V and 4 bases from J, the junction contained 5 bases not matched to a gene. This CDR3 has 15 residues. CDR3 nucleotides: TGTGCCAGCAGCCAGCAGGGACAGCTTAATGAAAAACTGTTTTTT. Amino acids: CASSQQGQLNEKLFF.